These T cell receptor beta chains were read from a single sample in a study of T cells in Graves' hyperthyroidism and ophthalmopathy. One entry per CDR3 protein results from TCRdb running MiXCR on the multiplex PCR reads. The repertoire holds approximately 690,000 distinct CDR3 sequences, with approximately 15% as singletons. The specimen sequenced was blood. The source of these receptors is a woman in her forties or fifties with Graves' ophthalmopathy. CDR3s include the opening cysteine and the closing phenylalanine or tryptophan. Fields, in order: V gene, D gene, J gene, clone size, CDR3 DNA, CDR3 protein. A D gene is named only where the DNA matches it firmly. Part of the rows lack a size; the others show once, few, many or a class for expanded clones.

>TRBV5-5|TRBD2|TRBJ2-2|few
TGTGCCAGCAGCTTGTCTTCTCTCCTAGCGGGACCGACCGGGGAGCTGTTTTTT
CASSLSSLLAGPTGELFF
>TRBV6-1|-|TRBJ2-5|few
TGTGCCAGCAGTGACCCGGGTTATCTGGAGACCCAGTACTTC
CASSDPGYLETQYF
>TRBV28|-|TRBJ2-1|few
TGTGCCAGCAGTTTATCACAGGGTGGGCGCGATGAGCAGTTCTTC
CASSLSQGGRDEQFF
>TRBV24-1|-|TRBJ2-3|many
TGTGCCACCAGTGAGTCGGACTACGGGGCGACAGATACGCAGTATTTT
CATSESDYGATDTQYF
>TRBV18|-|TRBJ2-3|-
TGTGCCAGCTCACCAAACCCTGTCACCCACGGGAGAGATACGCAGTATTTT
CASSPNPVTHGRDTQYF
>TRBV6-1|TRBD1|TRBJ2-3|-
TGTGCCAGCAACTTTGGGACAGGTCGGGTCACAGATACGCAGTATTTT
CASNFGTGRVTDTQYF
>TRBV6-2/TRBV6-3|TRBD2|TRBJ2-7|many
TGTGCCAGCAGTTCCTGGACTAGCGGGATCTACGAGCAGTACTTC
CASSSWTSGIYEQYF
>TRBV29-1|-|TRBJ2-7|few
TGCAGCGTCCGGGACAACTACGAGCAGTACTTC
CSVRDNYEQYF
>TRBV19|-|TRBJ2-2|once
TGTGCCAGTAGTACAACGGGACAATTCGAGCTGTTTTTT
CASSTTGQFELFF
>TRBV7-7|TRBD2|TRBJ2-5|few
TGTGCTAGCAGCTCGGGACTAGCGGCGGGGGAGACCCAGTACTTC
CASSSGLAAGETQYF
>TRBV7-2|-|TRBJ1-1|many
TGTGCCAGCAGCTTAGTTCTCAGGGGACGTACTGAAGCTTTCTTT
CASSLVLRGRTEAFF
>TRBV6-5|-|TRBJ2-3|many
TGTGCCAGCAGTTACTCGCCAGGCCTTAGCACAGATACGCAGTATTTT
CASSYSPGLSTDTQYF
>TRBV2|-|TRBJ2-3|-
TGTGCCAGCAGGCCCTCAAGCGGGAGCACAGATACGCAGTATTTT
CASRPSSGSTDTQYF
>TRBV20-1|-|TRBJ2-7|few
TGCAGTGCTAAAGAGGGTGGGCCCTTGGGCGAGCAGTACTTC
CSAKEGGPLGEQYF
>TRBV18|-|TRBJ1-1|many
TGTGCCAGCTCACCAGCCACCCCGAACACTGAAGCTTTCTTT
CASSPATPNTEAFF
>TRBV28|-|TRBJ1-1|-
TGTGCCAGCAGCCCTGCCGGGACAATTAACACTGAAGCTTTCTTT
CASSPAGTINTEAFF
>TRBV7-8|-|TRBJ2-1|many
TGTGCCAGCAGCCCGCGGACAAGCTCCTACAATGAGCAGTTCTTC
CASSPRTSSYNEQFF
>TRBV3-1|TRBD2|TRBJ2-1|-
TGTGCCAGCAGCCAAGATTTTTCGGCGGGAGCCTACAATGAGCAGTTCTTC
CASSQDFSAGAYNEQFF
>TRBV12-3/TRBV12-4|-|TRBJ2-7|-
TGTGCCAGCACCATGGGGGTCCGGGGCTACGAGCAGTACTTC
CASTMGVRGYEQYF
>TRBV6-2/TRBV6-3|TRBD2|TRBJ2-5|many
TGTGCCAGCACTCTGACTAGCTTTGGGGAGACCCAGTACTTC
CASTLTSFGETQYF
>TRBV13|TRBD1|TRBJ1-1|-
TGTGCCAGCAGCCCTACCCGGACAGGGGGCGCGGGGACTGAAGCTTTCTTT
CASSPTRTGGAGTEAFF
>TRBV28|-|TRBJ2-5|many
TGTGCCAGCATCCCTCTGCCCGCAGGTGTGGGGGCTACCCAAGAGACCCAGTACTTC
CASIPLPAGVGATQETQYF
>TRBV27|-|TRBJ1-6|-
TGTGCCAGCAGGGCCAACCAGCGCTCCTATAATTCACCCCTCCACTTT
CASRANQRSYNSPLHF
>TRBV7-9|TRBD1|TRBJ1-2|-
TGTGCCAGCAGCCCTCCCCGGGACAGGGCTAGAGGCTACACCTTC
CASSPPRDRARGYTF
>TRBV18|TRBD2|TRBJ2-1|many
TGTGCCAGCTCACCGGGGACTAGCCTGTATGAGCAGTTCTTC
CASSPGTSLYEQFF
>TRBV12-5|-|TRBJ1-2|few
TGTGCTAGTGGTTTGATCTCTCGGGGCACTAACTATGGCTACACCTTC
CASGLISRGTNYGYTF
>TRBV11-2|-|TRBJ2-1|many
TGTGCCAGCAGCTTGGGATTCCTCAATGAGCAGTTCTTC
CASSLGFLNEQFF
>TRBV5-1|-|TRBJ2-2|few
TGCGCCAGCAGCTTGGGGGCAGCTGGGAGCCACACCGGGGAGCTGTTTTTT
CASSLGAAGSHTGELFF
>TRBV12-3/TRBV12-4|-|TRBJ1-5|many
TGTGCCAGCAGGAACACGGATAGCAATCAGCCCCAGCATTTT
CASRNTDSNQPQHF
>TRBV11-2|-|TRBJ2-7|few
TGTGCCAGCAGCTTAGACCCCAGGGGCACGAGCTCCTACGAGCAGTACTTC
CASSLDPRGTSSYEQYF
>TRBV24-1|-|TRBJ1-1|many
TGTGCCACCAGTTCGAGCCAGAACACTGAAGCTTTCTTT
CATSSSQNTEAFF
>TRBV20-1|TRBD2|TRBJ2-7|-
TGCAGTGCTAATCGGCTAGCGGAAGCCTACGAGCAGTACTTC
CSANRLAEAYEQYF
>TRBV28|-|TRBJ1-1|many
TGTGCCAGCAGTTTATTCAGACTGAACACTGAAGCTTTCTTT
CASSLFRLNTEAFF
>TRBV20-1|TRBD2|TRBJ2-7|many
TGCAGTGCTCCGCCCATTTGGGGGGGAGACTACGAGCAGTACTTC
CSAPPIWGGDYEQYF
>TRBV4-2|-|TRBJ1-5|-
TGTGCCAGCAGCCAAGGGGGGGGAGTAGGTCAGCCCCAGCATTTT
CASSQGGGVGQPQHF
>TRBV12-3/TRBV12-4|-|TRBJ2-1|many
TGTGCCAGCAGTCCCCCTCGGGGAGTTTCCTACAATGAGCAGTTCTTC
CASSPPRGVSYNEQFF
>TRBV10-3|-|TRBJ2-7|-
TGTGCCATCAAAAAACCGGATGAACAGGGCGGCCACGAGCAGTACTTC
CAIKKPDEQGGHEQYF
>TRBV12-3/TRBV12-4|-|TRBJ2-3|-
TGTGCCAGCAGTAAGCGGGCCTTAACAGATACGCAGTATTTT
CASSKRALTDTQYF
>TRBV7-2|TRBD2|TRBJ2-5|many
TGTGCCAGCAGCCCCGGGACTAGCGTAGAGACCCAGTACTTC
CASSPGTSVETQYF
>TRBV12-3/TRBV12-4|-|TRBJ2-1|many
TGTGCCAGCAGTTTAGGGGGAGTAGGGTACAATGAGCAGTTCTTC
CASSLGGVGYNEQFF
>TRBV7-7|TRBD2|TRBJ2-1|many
TGTGCTAGCAGCTTAGAAAGCGGGAGGGACAATGAGCAGTTCTTC
CASSLESGRDNEQFF
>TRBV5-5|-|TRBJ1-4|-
TGTGCCAGCAGCCCACTAGAAGAGGAAAAACTGTTTTTT
CASSPLEEEKLFF
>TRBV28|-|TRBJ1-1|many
TGTGCCAGCAGTTTATTCGGGAACACTGAAGCTTTCTTT
CASSLFGNTEAFF
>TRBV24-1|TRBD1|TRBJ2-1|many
TGTGCCACCAGTGCACCGGGACAGGGTTTCAATGAGCAGTTCTTC
CATSAPGQGFNEQFF
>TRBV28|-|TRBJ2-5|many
TGTGCCAGCAGTTTATCCCAGCCAGCTCAAGAGACCCAGTACTTC
CASSLSQPAQETQYF
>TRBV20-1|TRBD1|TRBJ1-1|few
TGCAGTGCTAGAGCCCCGACAGGGCATGAAGCTTTCTTT
CSARAPTGHEAFF